The T cell receptor (beta chain) described here comes from a study of cytomegalovirus exposure and HLA in healthy donors. Study-wide background: Earlier results showed roughly 110 million unique TCR beta sequences derived from roughly 190 million T cells. Study-level findings and limits: Researchers had no immune exposure information except CMV serostatus available.

The CDR3 length is 16 residues. Looked up from germline, CDR1 is SGHDN and CDR2 is FVKESK. Deletions cut 1 base from V and 1 base from J, with 13 bases between. On this clone: Its antigen is not identified.

Use of 60 Vbeta and 13 Jbeta primers characterized the PCR. Generated by immunoSEQ multiplex PCR, the TCRdb table keeps only in-frame clones and is missing some. This sample carries about 200,000 clones, around 86% of them seen once, and the ten largest clones take 1.3%. This chain uses TRBV14 with TRBJ2-5; D possibly corresponds to TRBD1 (6 bases). This clonotype originated in a man aged 25 to 40 in good health and CMV-seronegative. The sample was PBMCs. DNA for the CDR3: TGTGCCAGCAGCCAAGCATTTACAGGGCCCCAAGAGACCCAGTACTTC. This sequence encodes CASSQAFTGPQETQYF.